The 2 T cell receptor beta chains in this list originate from one sample, sequenced in a study of blood T cell repertoires in COVID-19. Sequenced by immunoSEQ multiplex PCR; TCRdb stores in-frame clones only, minus some. The table has about 280,000 clones, roughly 88% seen once; the top ten hold almost 9.5%. Material: peripheral blood. The source of these receptors is a man aged 18 to 30 with active or convalescent COVID-19.

V usage is TRBV4-1 and J usage is TRBJ2-7; a weak D match, TRBD1 (6 bases). Looked up from germline, CDR1 is MGHRA and CDR2 is YSYEKL. There are 18 residues in the CDR3. Deletions cut 3 bases from V and 0 bases from J, with 21 bases between. This CDR3 reads CASSQRISWGQISYEQYF. CDR3 DNA sequence: TGCGCCAGCAGCCAGAGAATTTCCTGGGGACAAATCTCCTACGAGCAGTACTTC.

The V gene is TRBV4-1, the J gene TRBJ2-1; 7 bases fit TRBD1. Germline assignment: CDR1 MGHRA and CDR2 YSYEKL. V trimming: 4 bases; J trimming: 2 bases; junction bases outside the gene matches: 8. This CDR3 is 16 amino acids long. The CDR3 DNA reads as TGCGCCAGCAGCCCCCTACAGGGGATCACCTACAATGAGCAGTTCTTC. It translates to CASSPLQGITYNEQFF.